Listed here are 32 T cell receptor beta chains from one sample, sequenced in a study of glioma-infiltrating T cells after dendritic cell vaccination. Profiling relied on immunoSEQ multiplex PCR, and the TCRdb table lists in-frame clones only, not all of them. This table has around 100,000 clones, roughly 81% appearing once. The sequencing here drew on blood, taken before dendritic cell vaccination. The receptor set was obtained from a human donor with glioblastoma.

The chain joins TRBV4-3 to TRBJ2-3, with unresolved D. CDR3 length: 15 residues. The germline V gene encodes CDR1 LGHNA and CDR2 YSLEER. V was clipped by 2 bases and J by 0 bases, with 9 bases between them. DNA for the CDR3: TGCGCCAGCAGCCAATCCCTACTGAGCACAGATACGCAGTATTTT. Its protein product is CASSQSLLSTDTQYF.

The genes are TRBV11-2 and TRBJ2-3, with 7 bases fitting TRBD1. CDR3 length: 14 amino acids. The germline CDR1 and CDR2 sequences are SGHAT and FQNNGV. Trimming cost V 5 bases and J 8 bases; bases outside gene matches: 10. CDR3 DNA: TGTGCCAGCAGCCCCGACAGGGTCCCAGGTACGCAGTATTTT. This translates into CASSPDRVPGTQYF.

V and J are TRBV5-1 and TRBJ2-3; D call uncertain. The CDR3 is 15 amino acids. Germline V gene lookup returns CDR1 SGHRS and CDR2 YFSETQ. V dropped 0 bases and J dropped 4 bases, with 12 bases sitting between them. The CDR3 nucleotides read TGCGCCAGCAGCTTGGTGTTGGAGAGCGCAGATACGCAGTATTTT. Its protein is CASSLVLESADTQYF.

The chain combines TRBV6-1 with TRBJ1-2; TRBD1 aligns across 11 bases. V was clipped by 1 base and J by 2 bases; unmatched bases: 0. This CDR3 has 15 amino acids. The germline gives CDR1 MNHNS, CDR2 SASEGT. CDR3 nucleotides: TGTGCCAGCAGTGAAGGGGACAGGGGGAACTATGGCTACACCTTC. It is translated as CASSEGDRGNYGYTF.

This chain joins TRBV30 and TRBJ2-2; tentative D call: TRBD2 (6 bases). Per the germline V gene, CDR1 is GTSNPN and CDR2 is SVGIG (reference sequence). Trimming shortened V by 3 bases and J by 0 bases, and 8 bases separated the two germline ends. The CDR3 extends over 14 amino acids. DNA for the CDR3: TGTGCCTGGAGCGGACTATCGAACACCGGGGAGCTGTTTTTT. This codes for CAWSGLSNTGELFF.

In nucleotides, the CDR3 is TGCGCCAGCAGCCAAGATCCGGGGTCTTACTACGAGCAGTACTTC. Translating it yields CASSQDPGSYYEQYF. This chain links TRBV4-1 with TRBJ2-7; D is perhaps TRBD2 (5 bases). V lost 0 bases, J lost 3 bases, and 12 bases lay in between. The CDR3 loop spans 15 amino acids. Per germline, CDR1 MGHRA and CDR2 YSYEKL.

This chain uses TRBV7-2 with TRBJ2-7; TRBD1 is a possible D gene (6 bases). There are 15 residues in the CDR3. The germline CDR1 and CDR2 sequences are SGHTA and FQGNSA. V lost 0 bases to trimming and J lost 2 bases, with 11 bases between them. CDR3 region: CASSLAVGAPYEQYF. The CDR3 DNA is TGTGCCAGCAGCTTAGCGGTGGGGGCCCCCTACGAGCAGTACTTC.

This rearrangement joins TRBV11-3 to TRBJ2-1; 12 nucleotides line up with TRBD2. The ends lost 5 bases at V and 6 bases at J; junction bases unmatched: 8. Germline V gene sequence: CDR1 SGHNT, CDR2 YENEEA. This CDR3 is built from 16 residues. CDR3 coding DNA: TGTGCCAGCAGCCCCCCGACTAGCGGGGGAACCAATGAGCAGTTCTTC. Translating gives CASSPPTSGGTNEQFF.

Details on this clone: This CDR3 is also generated by other DNA sequences in the sample. This chain joins TRBV4-2 and TRBJ1-5; D may be TRBD1 (6 bases). Germline loops: CDR1 LGHNA, CDR2 YNFKEQ. V lost 1 base and J lost 4, with 8 bases in between. The CDR3 extends over 14 amino acids. CDR3 amino acids: CASSQGQGNQPQHF. The CDR3 region has the DNA TGTGCCAGCAGCCAAGGGCAGGGGAATCAGCCCCAGCATTTT.

V is TRBV27 and J is TRBJ1-1; the match to TRBD1 covers 11 bases. Germline V CDR1 and CDR2: MNHEY, SMNVEV (reference sequence). The CDR3 loop spans 14 amino acids. The ends lost 3 bases at V and 11 bases at J; junction bases unmatched: 8. CDR3 DNA sequence: TGTGCCAGCAGTTTTCTGAGGGACAGGGGGTTCGCTTTCTTT. This sequence encodes CASSFLRDRGFAFF.

The chain has TRBV9 and TRBJ2-2; possibly TRBD2 for D (5 bases). Trimming took 7 bases from V and 6 from J, leaving 7 bases between them. Germline V gene lookup returns CDR1 SGDLS and CDR2 YYNGEE. The CDR3 extends over 11 amino acids. For the CDR3, the DNA is TGTGCCAGCGAGGGCCCCGGGGAGCTGTTTTTT. Translating it yields CASEGPGELFF.

CDR3 nucleotide sequence: TGCGCCAGCACCAAAGGGGGGGGGCAAGGTGAAAAACTGTTTTTT. Protein product: CASTKGGGQGEKLFF. The genes are TRBV5-1 and TRBJ1-4, with a possible D match to TRBD1 (6 bases). The CDR3 runs to 15 residues. CDR1 SGHRS and CDR2 YFSETQ come from the germline V gene. V was pared by 6 bases and J by 7 bases, with 19 bases between.

A single count supports this clone. This chain links TRBV4-1 with TRBJ1-5; TRBD1 matches at 7 bases. V was pared by 4 bases and J by 2 bases, with 14 bases of the junction left unmatched. The CDR3 loop spans 18 amino acids. Germline-derived CDR1 and CDR2 are MGHRA and YSYEKL. The CDR3, as DNA: TGCGCCAGCAGCCTCCTCCTCCACAGGGGAGGCGGCAATCAGCCCCAGCATTTT. It specifies CASSLLLHRGGGNQPQHF.

This chain links TRBV4-3 with TRBJ1-1; TRBD1 might be the D (5 bases). Germline V gene sequence: CDR1 LGHNA, CDR2 YSLEER. The CDR3 runs 15 residues. The V and J ends lost 0 bases and 5 bases respectively, with 13 bases between them. CDR3 nucleotides: TGCGCCAGCAGCCAAGAAACGGGGGTCTTAACTGAAGCTTTCTTT. Amino acid sequence: CASSQETGVLTEAFF.

V and J are TRBV2 and TRBJ2-1, with D possibly TRBD1 on 5 matching bases. The CDR3 consists of 15 residues. Trimming pared 7 bases from V and 2 bases from J, leaving 15 bases between. Germline V CDR1 and CDR2: SNHLY, FYNNEI. This chain's CDR3 is CASTRAWGPYNEQFF. The CDR3 DNA follows: TGTGCCAGCACCCGAGCGTGGGGCCCCTACAATGAGCAGTTCTTC.

The chain employs TRBV5-1 and TRBJ2-7; TRBD1 agrees at 7 bases. Germline-derived CDR1 and CDR2 are SGHRS and YFSETQ. The CDR3 has 17 residues. Trimming cost V 2 bases and J 0 bases; bases outside gene matches: 11. The CDR3 DNA reads TGCGCCAGCAGCTTCAGCTACAGGGGTTGGGACTCCTACGAGCAGTACTTC. It encodes CASSFSYRGWDSYEQYF.

V usage is TRBV5-1 and J usage is TRBJ1-2; D may be TRBD1 (6 bases). The CDR3 runs to 14 residues. Trimming cost V 4 bases and J 8 bases, with 18 bases left between them. Per germline, CDR1 SGHRS and CDR2 YFSETQ. The CDR3 here is CASSPGDPDVGYTF. CDR3 DNA sequence: TGCGCCAGCAGCCCAGGGGACCCCGACGTGGGCTACACCTTC. The complete variable domain, with remaining parts taken from reference TRBV5-1 and TRBJ1-2, reads KAGVTQTPRYLIKTRGQQVTLSCSPISGHRSVSWYQQTPGQGLQFLFEYFSETQRNKGNFPGRFSGRQFSNSRSEMNVSTLELGDSALYLCASSPGDPDVGYTFGSGTRLTVV.

In DNA, the CDR3 is TGTGCCAGCAGTTTGGGAGGGGGTGTAGAGACCCAGTACTTC. Translating it yields CASSLGGGVETQYF. The V gene is TRBV28, the J gene TRBJ2-5, with D possibly matching TRBD2 (7 bases). V was cut by 3 bases and J by 4 bases, with 12 bases left in between. CDR1 and CDR2 from the germline V gene are MDHEN and SYDVKM. CDR3 length equals 14 residues. Complete variable domain (other parts from reference TRBV28 and TRBJ2-5): DVKVTQSSRYLVKRTGEKVFLECVQDMDHENMFWYRQDPGLGLRLIYFSYDVKMKEKGDIPEGYSVSREKKERFSLILESASTNQTSMYLCASSLGGGVETQYFGPGTRLLVL.

The V call is TRBV9, the J call TRBJ1-2; 8 nucleotides match TRBD1. Germline values: CDR1 SGDLS, CDR2 YYNGEE. With V trimmed by 0 bases and J by 8 bases, 3 bases remained unmatched. This CDR3 is 13 amino acids long. The DNA for the CDR3 is TGTGCCAGCAGCGTAGTCAGGGGGCTAGGCTACACCTTC. It yields the protein CASSVVRGLGYTF.

The chain is built from TRBV5-4 and TRBJ2-7; no reliable D call. This CDR3 comprises 13 residues. The germline V gene encodes CDR1 SGHNT and CDR2 YYREEE (reference sequence). The V gene lost 2 bases and the J gene lost 2 bases, with 8 bases spanning the gap. The CDR3 DNA follows: TGTGCCAGCAGCTTCGGGTTCGCCTACGAGCAGTACTTC. Its protein is CASSFGFAYEQYF.

The rearrangement joins TRBV5-4 to TRBJ2-7; TRBD1 agrees at 8 bases. This CDR3 is 15 amino acids long. Germline V gene lookup returns CDR1 SGHNT and CDR2 YYREEE (reference sequence). J was trimmed by 5 bases and V by 1 base; bases with no gene match: 8. The CDR3 DNA reads TGTGCCAGCAGCTTGATGGCAGGGGGCAGGGACGAGCAGTACTTC. It translates to CASSLMAGGRDEQYF.

The chain joins TRBV7-2 to TRBJ1-2; unclear D gene. This CDR3 region has 14 residues. CDR1 is SGHTA, CDR2 FQGNSA, per germline. Trimming shortened V by 1 base and J by 1 base, and 7 bases separated the two germline ends. The DNA of the CDR3 is TGTGCCAGCAGCTTAGGAGAGAGTAACTATGGCTACACCTTC. Its protein is CASSLGESNYGYTF.

J is TRBJ1-1 and V is TRBV27; 8 nucleotides agree with TRBD1. CDR3 length equals 13 residues. Germline V gives CDR1 MNHEY, CDR2 SMNVEV (reference sequence). J was trimmed by 5 bases and V by 6 bases; bases with no gene match: 5. In nucleotides, the CDR3 is TGTGCCAGCAGGCAGGGGGCGGGAACTGAAGCTTTCTTT. Its protein is CASRQGAGTEAFF.

This clone was counted a single time. V usage is TRBV4-1 and J usage is TRBJ2-1; D perhaps matches TRBD2 (6 bases). The germline gives CDR1 MGHRA, CDR2 YSYEKL. The CDR3 runs 15 residues. The V and J ends lost 4 bases and 3 bases respectively, with 13 bases between them. Here the CDR3 DNA reads TGCGCCAGCAGCCCTCAGGCGGGGCTCTACAATGAGCAGTTCTTC. As protein: CASSPQAGLYNEQFF.

The sample holds a few counts of this clone. The J gene is TRBJ1-2, the V gene TRBV29-1, with D perhaps TRBD1 (6 bases). Germline V gives CDR1 SQVTM, CDR2 ANQGSEA. V was trimmed by 7 bases and J by 3 bases, leaving 21 bases between them. The CDR3 length is 15 residues. The CDR3 nucleotides read TGCAGCGCCGAGGATGCGGGGGGCGTCGACTATGGCTACACCTTC. Residues: CSAEDAGGVDYGYTF. The variable domain in full, completed from reference TRBV29-1 and TRBJ1-2, reads SAVISQKPSRDICQRGTSLTIQCQVDSQVTMMFWYRQQPGQSLTLIATANQGSEATYESGFVIDKFPISRPNLTFSTLTVSNMSPEDSSIYLCSAEDAGGVDYGYTFGSGTRLTVV.

The chain recombines TRBV7-2 with TRBJ2-5; 10 positions match TRBD2. V gave up 0 bases and J gave up 4 bases; unmatched junction bases: 5. Germline-derived CDR1 and CDR2 are SGHTA and FQGNSA. CDR3 length: 16 amino acids. This CDR3 is CASSLARASGGETQYF. The CDR3 region has the DNA TGTGCCAGCAGCTTAGCGAGGGCTAGCGGGGGAGAGACCCAGTACTTC.

The chain has TRBV11-3 and TRBJ2-2; 8 nucleotides align to TRBD2. The V segment lost 0 bases and the J segment 10 bases; nucleotides outside the gene matches: 10. The germline V gene has CDR1 SGHNT and CDR2 YENEEA. The CDR3 sequence is 16 residues long. This chain's CDR3 is CASSLEPAGGSSELFF. CDR3 in DNA: TGTGCCAGCAGCTTAGAACCCGCGGGGGGTAGCTCGGAGCTGTTTTTT.

The chain joins TRBV6-5 to TRBJ2-7, with 7 bases that match TRBD1. The CDR3 contains 15 residues. Unmatched junction bases numbered 14, after V lost 7 bases and J lost 5 bases. The germline V gene encodes CDR1 MNHEY and CDR2 SVGAGI. The CDR3 protein is CASTPTGRGRNEQYF. As DNA, the CDR3 is TGTGCCAGCACCCCCACGGGAAGGGGGCGAAACGAGCAGTACTTC.

This chain joins TRBV4-3 and TRBJ2-5, with a tentative D call TRBD2 (7 bases). Germline lookup yields CDR1 LGHNA and CDR2 YSLEER. This CDR3 spans 16 amino acids. Trimming stripped 0 bases from V and 5 bases from J, with 16 bases between. As DNA, the CDR3 is TGCGCCAGCAGCCAAGATGGGGGGGCCCCAGGGGAGACCCAGTACTTC. Encoded protein: CASSQDGGAPGETQYF.

The rearrangement links TRBV6-1 to TRBJ1-4; D call uncertain. CDR3 length: 14 amino acids. CDR1 is MNHNS and CDR2 is SASEGT in the germline V gene. V was clipped by 2 bases and J by 8 bases, with 12 bases between them. CDR3 sequence (DNA): TGTGCCAGCAGTGAACGGGGAAATTCCGAAAAACTGTTTTTT. It encodes CASSERGNSEKLFF.

J is TRBJ2-1 and V is TRBV27; 7 nucleotides agree with TRBD2. Per the germline V gene, CDR1 is MNHEY and CDR2 is SMNVEV (reference sequence). V trimming: 4 bases; J trimming: 5 bases; junction bases outside the gene matches: 2. The CDR3 has 13 amino acids. In nucleotides, the CDR3 is TGTGCCAGCAGTTCCGGGACTAACAATGAGCAGTTCTTC. Translating gives CASSSGTNNEQFF.

The rearrangement uses TRBV4-2 and TRBJ2-7; the match to TRBD2 covers 9 bases. The V gene's germline CDR1 is LGHNA and CDR2 YNFKEQ. V shed 3 bases and J 4 bases; nucleotides not matched to a gene: 10. This CDR3 comprises 16 residues. CDR3 in amino acids: CASSHTSGGGVYEQYF. The CDR3 DNA follows: TGTGCCAGCAGCCATACCTCTGGCGGGGGGGTTTACGAGCAGTACTTC.